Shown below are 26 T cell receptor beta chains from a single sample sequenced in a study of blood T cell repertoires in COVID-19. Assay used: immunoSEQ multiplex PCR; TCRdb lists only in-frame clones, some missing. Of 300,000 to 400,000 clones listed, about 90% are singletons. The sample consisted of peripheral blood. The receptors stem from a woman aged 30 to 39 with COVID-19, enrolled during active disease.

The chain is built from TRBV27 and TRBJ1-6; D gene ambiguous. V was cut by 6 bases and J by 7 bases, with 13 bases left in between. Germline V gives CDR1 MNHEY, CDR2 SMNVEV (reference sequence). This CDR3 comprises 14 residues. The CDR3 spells CASSVSSWNSPLHF. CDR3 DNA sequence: TGTGCCAGCAGCGTTAGCAGCTGGAATTCACCCCTCCACTTT.

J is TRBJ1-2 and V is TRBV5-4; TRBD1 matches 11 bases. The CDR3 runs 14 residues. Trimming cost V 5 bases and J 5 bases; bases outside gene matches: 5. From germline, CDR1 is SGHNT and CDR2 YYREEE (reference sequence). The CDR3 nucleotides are TGTGCCAGCAGTCAGGACAGGGGGCTGTATGGCTACACCTTC. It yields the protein CASSQDRGLYGYTF.

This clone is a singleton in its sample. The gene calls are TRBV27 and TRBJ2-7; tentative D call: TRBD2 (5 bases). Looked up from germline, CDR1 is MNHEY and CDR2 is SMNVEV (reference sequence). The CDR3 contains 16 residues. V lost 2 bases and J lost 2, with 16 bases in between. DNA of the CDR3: TGTGCCAGCAGTTTAGCAATCGGGGAACCCACCTACGAGCAGTACTTC. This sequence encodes CASSLAIGEPTYEQYF.

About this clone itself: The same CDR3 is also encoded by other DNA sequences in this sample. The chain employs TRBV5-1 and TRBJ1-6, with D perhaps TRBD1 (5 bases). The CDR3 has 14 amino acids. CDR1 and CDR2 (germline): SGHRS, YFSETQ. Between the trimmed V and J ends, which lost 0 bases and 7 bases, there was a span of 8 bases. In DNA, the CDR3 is TGCGCCAGCAGCTTGGACAGGCCGAATTCACCCCTCCACTTT. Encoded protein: CASSLDRPNSPLHF.

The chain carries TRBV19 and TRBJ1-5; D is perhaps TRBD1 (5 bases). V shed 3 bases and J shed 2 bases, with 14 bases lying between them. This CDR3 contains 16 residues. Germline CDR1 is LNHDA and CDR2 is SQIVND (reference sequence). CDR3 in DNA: TGTGCCAGTAGTATTAGGGGCCCGGGGGGCAATCAGCCCCAGCATTTT. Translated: CASSIRGPGGNQPQHF.

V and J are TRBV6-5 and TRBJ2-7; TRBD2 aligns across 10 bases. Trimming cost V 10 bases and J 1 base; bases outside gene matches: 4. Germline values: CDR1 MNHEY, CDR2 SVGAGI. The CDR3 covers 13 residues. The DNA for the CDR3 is TGTGCCACCGGACTAGCGGCTTCCTACGAGCAGTACTTC. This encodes CATGLAASYEQYF.

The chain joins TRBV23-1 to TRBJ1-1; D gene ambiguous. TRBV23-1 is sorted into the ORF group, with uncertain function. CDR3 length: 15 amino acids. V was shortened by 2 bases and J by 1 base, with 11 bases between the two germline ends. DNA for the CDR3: TGCGCCAGCAGTCAACACCCCCGAGGGAACACTGAAGCTTTCTTT. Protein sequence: CASSQHPRGNTEAFF.

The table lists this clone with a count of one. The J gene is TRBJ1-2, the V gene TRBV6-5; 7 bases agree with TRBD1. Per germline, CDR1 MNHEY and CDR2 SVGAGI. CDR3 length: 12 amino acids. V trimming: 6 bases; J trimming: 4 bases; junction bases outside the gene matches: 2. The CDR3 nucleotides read TGTGCCAGCAGGGGACAGATCTATGGCTACACCTTC. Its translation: CASRGQIYGYTF.

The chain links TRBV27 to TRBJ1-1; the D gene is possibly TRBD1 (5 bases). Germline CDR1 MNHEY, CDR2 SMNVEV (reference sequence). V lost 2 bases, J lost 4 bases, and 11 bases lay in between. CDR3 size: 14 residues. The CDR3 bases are TGTGCCAGCAGTTTAGGAGACAGCATCACTGAAGCTTTCTTT. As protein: CASSLGDSITEAFF.

CDR3 coding DNA: TGTGCCAGCAGGGGCCCCGGAGGGGGCAATTCACCCCTCCACTTT. This translates into CASRGPGGGNSPLHF. The V gene is TRBV2, the J gene TRBJ1-6; 7 bases match TRBD1. Trimming cost V 6 bases and J 7 bases; bases outside gene matches: 9. This CDR3 is built from 15 residues. The V gene's germline CDR1 is SNHLY and CDR2 FYNNEI.

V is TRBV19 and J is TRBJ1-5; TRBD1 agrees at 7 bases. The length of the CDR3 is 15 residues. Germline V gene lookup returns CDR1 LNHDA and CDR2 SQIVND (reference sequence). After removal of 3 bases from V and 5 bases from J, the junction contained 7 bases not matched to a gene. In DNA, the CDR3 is TGTGCCAGTAGTATCTCACAGGGGCGCGATCAGCCCCAGCATTTT. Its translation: CASSISQGRDQPQHF.

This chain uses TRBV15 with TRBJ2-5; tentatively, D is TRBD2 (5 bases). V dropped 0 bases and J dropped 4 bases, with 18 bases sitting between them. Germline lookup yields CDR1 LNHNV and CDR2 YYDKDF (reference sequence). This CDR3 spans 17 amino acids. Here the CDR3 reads CATSRDSRTLSPETQYF. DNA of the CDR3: TGTGCCACCAGCAGAGATTCCCGGACTTTAAGTCCAGAGACCCAGTACTTC.

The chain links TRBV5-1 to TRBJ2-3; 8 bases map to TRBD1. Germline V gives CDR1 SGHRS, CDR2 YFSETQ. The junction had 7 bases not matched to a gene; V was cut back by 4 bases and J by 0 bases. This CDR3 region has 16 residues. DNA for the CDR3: TGCGCCAGCAGCCTCCTGGACAGGGCCAGCACAGATACGCAGTATTTT. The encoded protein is CASSLLDRASTDTQYF.

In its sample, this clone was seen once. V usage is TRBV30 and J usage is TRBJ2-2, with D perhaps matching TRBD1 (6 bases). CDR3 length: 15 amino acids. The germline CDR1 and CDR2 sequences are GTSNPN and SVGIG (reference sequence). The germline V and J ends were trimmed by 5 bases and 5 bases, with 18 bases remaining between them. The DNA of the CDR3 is TGTGCCTGGGCCCTGTCGGCAGGGGTGACCGGGGAGCTGTTTTTT. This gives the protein CAWALSAGVTGELFF.

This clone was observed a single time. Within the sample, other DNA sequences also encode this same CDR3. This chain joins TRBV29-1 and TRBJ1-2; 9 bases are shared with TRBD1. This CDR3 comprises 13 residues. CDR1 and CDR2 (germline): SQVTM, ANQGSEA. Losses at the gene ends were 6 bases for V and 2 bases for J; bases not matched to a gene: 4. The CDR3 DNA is TGCAGCGTCAAGACAGGGGGAAACTATGGCTACACCTTC. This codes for CSVKTGGNYGYTF.

The CDR3 spells CASSFTAGRTTGELFF. The CDR3 coding sequence is TGTGCCAGCAGCTTCACGGCGGGCCGAACCACCGGGGAGCTGTTTTTT. The V call is TRBV7-9, the J call TRBJ2-2, with D perhaps matching TRBD2 (5 bases). V lost 3 bases and J lost 4, with 15 bases in between. This CDR3 contains 16 residues. Germline V gives CDR1 SEHNR, CDR2 FQNEAQ (reference sequence).

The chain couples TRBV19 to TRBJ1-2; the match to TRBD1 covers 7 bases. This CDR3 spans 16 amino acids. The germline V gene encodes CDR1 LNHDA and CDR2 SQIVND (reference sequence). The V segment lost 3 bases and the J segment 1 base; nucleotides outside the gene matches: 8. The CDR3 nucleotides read TGTGCCAGTAGTATGGGGGACAGCGATATTAACTATGGCTACACCTTC. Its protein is CASSMGDSDINYGYTF.

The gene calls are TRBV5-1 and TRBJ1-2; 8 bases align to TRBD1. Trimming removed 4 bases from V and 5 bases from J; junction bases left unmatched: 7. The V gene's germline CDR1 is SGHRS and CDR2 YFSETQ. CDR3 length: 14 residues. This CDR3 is CASSSGQGSYGYTF. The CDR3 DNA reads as TGCGCCAGCAGCAGCGGACAGGGTTCTTATGGCTACACCTTC.

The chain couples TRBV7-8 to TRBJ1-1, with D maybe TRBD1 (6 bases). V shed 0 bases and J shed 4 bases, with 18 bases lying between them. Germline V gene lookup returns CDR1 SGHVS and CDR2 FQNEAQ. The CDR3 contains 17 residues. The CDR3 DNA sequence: TGTGCCAGCAGCTTAGCCGGGGGGCGCTTAATCGTCACTGAAGCTTTCTTT. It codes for CASSLAGGRLIVTEAFF.

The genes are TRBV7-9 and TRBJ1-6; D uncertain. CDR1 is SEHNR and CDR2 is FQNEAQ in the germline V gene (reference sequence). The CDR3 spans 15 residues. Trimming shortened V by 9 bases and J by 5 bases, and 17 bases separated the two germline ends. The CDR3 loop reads CASTKGHLDNSPLHF. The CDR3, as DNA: TGTGCCAGTACTAAAGGGCATCTGGATAATTCACCCCTCCACTTT.

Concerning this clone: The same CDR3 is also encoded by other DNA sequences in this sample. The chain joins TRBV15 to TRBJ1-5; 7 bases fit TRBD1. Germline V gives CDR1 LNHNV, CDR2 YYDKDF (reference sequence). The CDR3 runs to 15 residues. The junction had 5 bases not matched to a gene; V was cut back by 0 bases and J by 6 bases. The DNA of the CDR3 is TGTGCCACCAGCAGAGACAGGGGGTTGGGTCAGCCCCAGCATTTT. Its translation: CATSRDRGLGQPQHF.

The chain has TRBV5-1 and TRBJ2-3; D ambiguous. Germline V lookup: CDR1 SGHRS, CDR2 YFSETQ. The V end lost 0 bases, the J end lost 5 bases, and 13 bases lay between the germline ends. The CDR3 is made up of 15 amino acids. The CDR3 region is CASSLAPHSVDTQYF. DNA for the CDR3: TGCGCCAGCAGCTTGGCCCCTCACTCTGTAGATACGCAGTATTTT.

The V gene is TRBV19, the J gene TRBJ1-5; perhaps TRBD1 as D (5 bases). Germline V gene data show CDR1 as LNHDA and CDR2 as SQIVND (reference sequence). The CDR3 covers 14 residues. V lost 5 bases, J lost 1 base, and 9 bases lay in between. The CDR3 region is CASSSTGSNQPQHF. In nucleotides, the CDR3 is TGTGCCAGTAGTTCTACAGGAAGCAATCAGCCCCAGCATTTT.

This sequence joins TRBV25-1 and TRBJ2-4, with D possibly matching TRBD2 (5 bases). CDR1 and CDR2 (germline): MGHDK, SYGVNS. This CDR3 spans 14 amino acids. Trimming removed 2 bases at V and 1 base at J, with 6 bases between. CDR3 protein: CASSEPGAKNIQYF. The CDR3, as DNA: TGTGCCAGCAGTGAACCGGGGGCCAAAAACATTCAGTACTTC.

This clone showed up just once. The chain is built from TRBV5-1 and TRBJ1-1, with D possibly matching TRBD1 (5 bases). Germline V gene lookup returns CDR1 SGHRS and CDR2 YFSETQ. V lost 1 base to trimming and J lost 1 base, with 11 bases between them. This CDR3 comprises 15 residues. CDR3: CASSLLGTGNTEAFF. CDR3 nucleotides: TGCGCCAGCAGCTTGTTGGGTACAGGGAACACTGAAGCTTTCTTT.

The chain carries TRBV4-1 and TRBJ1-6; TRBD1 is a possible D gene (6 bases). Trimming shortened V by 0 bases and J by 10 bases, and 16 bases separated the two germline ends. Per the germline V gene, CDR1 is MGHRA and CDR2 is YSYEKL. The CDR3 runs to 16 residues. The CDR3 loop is CASSQEFGGRGSPLHF. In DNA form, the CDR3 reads TGCGCCAGCAGCCAAGAATTCGGGGGGCGCGGGTCACCCCTCCACTTT.